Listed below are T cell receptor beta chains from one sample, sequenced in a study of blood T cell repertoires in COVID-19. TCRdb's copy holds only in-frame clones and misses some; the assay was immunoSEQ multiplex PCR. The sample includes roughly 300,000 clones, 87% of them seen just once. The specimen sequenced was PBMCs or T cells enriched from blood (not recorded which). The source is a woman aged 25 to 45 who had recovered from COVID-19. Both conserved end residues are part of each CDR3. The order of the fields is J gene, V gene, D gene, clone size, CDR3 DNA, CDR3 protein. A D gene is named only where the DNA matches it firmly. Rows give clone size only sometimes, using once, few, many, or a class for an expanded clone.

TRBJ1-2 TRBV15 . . TGTGCCACCAGTCTAGCGACGGTTAACTATGGCTACACCTTC CATSLATVNYGYTF
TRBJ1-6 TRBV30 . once TGTGCCTGGAAACACAGTCCATATAATTCACCCCTCCACTTT CAWKHSPYNSPLHF
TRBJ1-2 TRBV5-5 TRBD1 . TGTGCCAGCAGCCCGGCCGGACAGGGTACGGGTGGCTACACCTTC CASSPAGQGTGGYTF
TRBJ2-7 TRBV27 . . TGTGCCAGCAGTTTAGGGGCAAGAAACTACGAGCAGTACTTC CASSLGARNYEQYF
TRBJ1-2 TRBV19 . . TGTGCCAGTAGTTACCACCTCTCAGATGGCTACACCTTC CASSYHLSDGYTF
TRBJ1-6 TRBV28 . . TGTGCCAGCAGCAAGAGGACTACAACGTTATTCTATAATTCACCCCTCCACTTT CASSKRTTTLFYNSPLHF
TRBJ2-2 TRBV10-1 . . TGCGCCAGCAGTGAGTCGAGGACCGGGGAGCTGTTTTTT CASSESRTGELFF
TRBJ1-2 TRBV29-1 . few TGCAGCGTTGGAGTCGACGGCGGCGTGCGATCCGGCTACACCTTC CSVGVDGGVRSGYTF
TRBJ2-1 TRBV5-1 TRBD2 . TGCGCCAGCAGCGATCCGGGTCTAGCGGTCTACAATGAGCAGTTCTTC CASSDPGLAVYNEQFF
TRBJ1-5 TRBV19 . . TGTGCCAGTAGTATGACGGGTTACTATCCCCAGCATTTT CASSMTGYYPQHF
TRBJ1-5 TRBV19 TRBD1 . TGTGCCAGTAGTATATCGGCCCTACAGGGGGTCTTCAATCAGCCCCAGCATTTT CASSISALQGVFNQPQHF
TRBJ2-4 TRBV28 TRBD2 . TGTGCCAGCAGTCCCCCCCGGCTAGCGGGATGGGACATTCAGTACTTC CASSPPRLAGWDIQYF
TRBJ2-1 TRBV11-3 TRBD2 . TGTGCCAGCAGCTCTGGGGTAGCGGGGGGGTACAATGAGCAGTTCTTC CASSSGVAGGYNEQFF
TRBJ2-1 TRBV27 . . TGTGCCAGCAGTTCCCCCCTCGCGATCAGGGTAAATGAGCAGTTCTTC CASSSPLAIRVNEQFF
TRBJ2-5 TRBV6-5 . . TGTGCCAGCAGTTACTCGCAGACTAGGGAGACCCAGTACTTC CASSYSQTRETQYF
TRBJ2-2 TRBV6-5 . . TGTGCCAGCAGGAGAGGGGGCACCGGGGAGCTGTTTTTT CASRRGGTGELFF
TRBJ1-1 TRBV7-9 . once TGTGCCAGCAGCCCTGCTGGGGGAGGGGAAGCTTTCTTT CASSPAGGGEAFF
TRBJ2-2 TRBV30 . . TGTGCCTGGACTACCCACACCGGGGAGCTGTTTTTT CAWTTHTGELFF
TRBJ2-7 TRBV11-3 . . TGTGCCAGCAGCTTAGCAACCCTGACCAGCCACAGATTCTACGAGCAGTACTTC CASSLATLTSHRFYEQYF
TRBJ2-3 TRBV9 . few TGTGCCAGCAACCGGGGGGCGTTGGGAACAGATACGCAGTATTTT CASNRGALGTDTQYF
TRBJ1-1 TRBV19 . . TGTGCCAGTAGTCCTCCACTCGTGAACACTGAAGCTTTCTTT CASSPPLVNTEAFF
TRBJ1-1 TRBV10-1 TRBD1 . TGCGCCAGCAGTCGGGACAGGGGGACTGAAGCTTTCTTT CASSRDRGTEAFF
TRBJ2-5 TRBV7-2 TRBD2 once TGTGCCAGCAGCTTCCGCGGGGGTATTCCCCAAGAGACCCAGTACTTC CASSFRGGIPQETQYF
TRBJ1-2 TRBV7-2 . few TGTGCCAGCAGCCCCGGACGGGGGGAAGGCTACACCTTC CASSPGRGEGYTF
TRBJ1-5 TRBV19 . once TGTGCCAGTAATCGGCAGCCCCAGCATTTT CASNRQPQHF
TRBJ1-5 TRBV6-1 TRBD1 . TGTGCCAGCAGTGAGGGGGACAGGGAGAATCAGCCCCAGCATTTT CASSEGDRENQPQHF
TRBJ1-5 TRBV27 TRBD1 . TGTGCCAGCAGTGCGGGACAGGCTAACAATCAGCCCCAGCATTTT CASSAGQANNQPQHF
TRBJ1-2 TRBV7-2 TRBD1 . TGTGCCAGCAGCCCCTGGACAGGGACCTATGGCTACACCTTC CASSPWTGTYGYTF
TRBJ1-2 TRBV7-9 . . TGTGCCAGCAGCTTACGGGGGGCGGAGGGCTACACCTTC CASSLRGAEGYTF
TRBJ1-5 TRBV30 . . TGTGCCTGGAGTTTTCCAGGGAACAGCAATCAGCCCCAGCATTTT CAWSFPGNSNQPQHF
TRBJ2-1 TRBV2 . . TGTGCCAGCCTAGGATACAATGAGCAGTTCTTC CASLGYNEQFF